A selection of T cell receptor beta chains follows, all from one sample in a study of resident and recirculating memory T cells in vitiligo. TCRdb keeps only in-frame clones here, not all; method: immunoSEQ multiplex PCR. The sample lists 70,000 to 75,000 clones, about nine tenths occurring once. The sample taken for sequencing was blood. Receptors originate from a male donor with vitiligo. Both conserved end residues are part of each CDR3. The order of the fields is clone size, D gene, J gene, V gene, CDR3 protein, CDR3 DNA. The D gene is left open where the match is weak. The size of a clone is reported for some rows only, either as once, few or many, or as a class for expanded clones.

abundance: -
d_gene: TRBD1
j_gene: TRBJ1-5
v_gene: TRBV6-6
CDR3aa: CASSYTGELGNQPQHF
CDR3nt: TGTGCCAGCAGTTACACAGGGGAATTAGGCAATCAGCCCCAGCATTTT

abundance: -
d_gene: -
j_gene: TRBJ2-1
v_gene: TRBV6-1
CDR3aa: CASSATPSSYNEQFF
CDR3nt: TGTGCCAGCAGTGCGACACCCAGCTCCTACAATGAGCAGTTCTTC

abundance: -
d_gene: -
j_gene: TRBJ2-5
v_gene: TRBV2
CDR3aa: CASNQAGFSETQYF
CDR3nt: TGTGCCAGCAATCAGGCAGGGTTCTCCGAGACCCAGTACTTC

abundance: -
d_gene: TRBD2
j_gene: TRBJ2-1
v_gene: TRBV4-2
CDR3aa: CASSQVGTSGGGEQFF
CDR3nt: TGTGCCAGCAGCCAAGTAGGGACTAGCGGGGGGGGTGAGCAGTTCTTC

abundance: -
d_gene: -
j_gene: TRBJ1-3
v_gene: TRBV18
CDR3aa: CASSPGSGSSGNTIYF
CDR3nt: TGTGCCAGCTCACCAGGGTCGGGGAGCTCTGGAAACACCATATATTTT

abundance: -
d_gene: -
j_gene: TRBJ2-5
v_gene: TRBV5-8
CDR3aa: CASNQQGRETQYF
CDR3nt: TGTGCCAGCAACCAACAGGGTCGGGAGACCCAGTACTTC

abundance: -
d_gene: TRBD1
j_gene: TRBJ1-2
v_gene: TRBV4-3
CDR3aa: CASSQGIFVRTTGDWANYGYTF
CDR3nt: TGCGCCAGCAGCCAAGGTATCTTTGTGAGAACGACAGGGGATTGGGCTAACTATGGCTACACCTTC

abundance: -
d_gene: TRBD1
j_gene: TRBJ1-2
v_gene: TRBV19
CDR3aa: CASSSSQGAVYGYTF
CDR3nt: TGTGCCAGTAGTTCGTCCCAGGGGGCGGTATATGGCTACACCTTC

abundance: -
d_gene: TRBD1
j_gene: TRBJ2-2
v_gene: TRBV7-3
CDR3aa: CASSPSTGGDTGELFF
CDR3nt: TGTGCCAGCAGCCCCTCGACAGGGGGCGACACCGGGGAGCTGTTTTTT

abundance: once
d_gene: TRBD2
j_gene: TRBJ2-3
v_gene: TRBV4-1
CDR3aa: CASSYSGGDTDTQYF
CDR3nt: TGCGCCAGCAGCTACAGCGGGGGGGATACAGATACGCAGTATTTT

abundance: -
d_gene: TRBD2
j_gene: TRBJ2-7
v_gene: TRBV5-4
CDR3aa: CASSRGEMTSYEQYF
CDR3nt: TGTGCCAGCAGCCGGGGGGAGATGACCTCCTACGAGCAGTACTTC

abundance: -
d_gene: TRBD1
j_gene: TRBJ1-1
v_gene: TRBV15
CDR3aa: CATSRGRGLNTEAFF
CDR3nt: TGTGCCACCAGCAGAGGCAGGGGGTTAAACACTGAAGCTTTCTTT

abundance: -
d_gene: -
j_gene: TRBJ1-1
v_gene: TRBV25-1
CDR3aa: CASRGSAETEAFF
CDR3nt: TGTGCCAGCAGGGGGAGCGCGGAGACTGAAGCTTTCTTT